This T cell receptor (beta chain) was sequenced during a study of control samples from healthy donors and cancer patients. Method: immunoSEQ multiplex PCR; TCRdb's copy keeps in-frame clones and lacks some. Of fewer than 200,000 clones listed, 88% are singletons. CDR1 is SGHNT and CDR2 is YYREEE in the germline V gene (reference sequence). The CDR3 has 14 amino acids. The V end lost 0 bases, the J end lost 2 bases, and 7 bases lay between the germline ends. Sequenced input: blood. The chain recombines TRBV5-4 with TRBJ2-3; D uncertain. This TCR was sampled from a woman in her 30s in good health. The CDR3 nucleotides are TGTGCCAGCAGCTTGGAAGGCTCCACAGATACGCAGTATTTT. Translating gives CASSLEGSTDTQYF.